The source of this T cell receptor beta chain is a study of OX40 agonist ivuxolimab in advanced cancers. CDR1 is SGDLS, CDR2 YYNGEE, per germline. J was trimmed by 0 bases and V by 4 bases; bases with no gene match: 4. CDR3 length: 18 amino acids. Libraries were prepared by immunoSEQ multiplex PCR; TCRdb keeps only in-frame clonotypes and omits some of them. The table includes about 35,000 clones, approximately 80% detected once. V is TRBV9 and J is TRBJ2-1, with 16 bases fitting TRBD2. The sequencing here drew on CD4+ or CD8+ T cells sorted from blood, taken in a trial of the OX40 agonist ivuxolimab. This receptor was obtained from an adult with an advanced solid tumor such as melanoma, head and neck, liver or kidney cancer. The CDR3 loop is CASSSGLAGGGSYNEQFF. The CDR3 DNA follows: TGTGCCAGCAGCTCGGGACTAGCGGGAGGGGGCTCCTACAATGAGCAGTTCTTC.